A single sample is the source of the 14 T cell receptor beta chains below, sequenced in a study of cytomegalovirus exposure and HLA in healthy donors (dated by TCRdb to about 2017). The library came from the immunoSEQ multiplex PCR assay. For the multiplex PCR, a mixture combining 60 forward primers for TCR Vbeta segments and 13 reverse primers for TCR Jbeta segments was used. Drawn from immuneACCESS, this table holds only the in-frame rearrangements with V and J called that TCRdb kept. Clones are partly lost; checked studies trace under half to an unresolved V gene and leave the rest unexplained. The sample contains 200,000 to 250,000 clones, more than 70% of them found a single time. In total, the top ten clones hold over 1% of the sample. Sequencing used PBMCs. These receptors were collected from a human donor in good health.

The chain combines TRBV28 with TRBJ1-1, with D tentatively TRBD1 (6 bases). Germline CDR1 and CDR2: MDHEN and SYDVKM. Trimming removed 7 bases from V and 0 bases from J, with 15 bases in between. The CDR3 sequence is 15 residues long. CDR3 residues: CASTDPTGMNTEAFF. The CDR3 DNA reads TGTGCCAGCACCGACCCGACAGGTATGAACACTGAAGCTTTCTTT.

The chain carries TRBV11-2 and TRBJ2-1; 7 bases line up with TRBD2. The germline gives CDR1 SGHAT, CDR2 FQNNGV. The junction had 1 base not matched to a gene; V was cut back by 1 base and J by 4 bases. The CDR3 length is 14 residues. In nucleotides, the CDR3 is TGTGCCAGCAGCTTAGGGACTAGGTACAATGAGCAGTTCTTC. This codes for CASSLGTRYNEQFF.

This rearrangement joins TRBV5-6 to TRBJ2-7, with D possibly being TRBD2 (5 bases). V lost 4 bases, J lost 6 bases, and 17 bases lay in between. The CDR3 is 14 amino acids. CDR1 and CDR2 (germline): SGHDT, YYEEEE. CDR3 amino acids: CASSLGAAKGEQYF. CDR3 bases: TGTGCCAGCAGCCTAGGAGCGGCCAAAGGCGAGCAGTACTTC.

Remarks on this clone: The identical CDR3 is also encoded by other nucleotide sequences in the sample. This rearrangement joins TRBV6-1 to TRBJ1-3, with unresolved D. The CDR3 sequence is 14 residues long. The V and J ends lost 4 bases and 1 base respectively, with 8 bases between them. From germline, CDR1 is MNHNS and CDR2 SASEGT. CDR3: CASSVPGSGNTIYF. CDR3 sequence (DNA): TGTGCCAGCAGTGTTCCGGGGTCTGGAAACACCATATATTTT.

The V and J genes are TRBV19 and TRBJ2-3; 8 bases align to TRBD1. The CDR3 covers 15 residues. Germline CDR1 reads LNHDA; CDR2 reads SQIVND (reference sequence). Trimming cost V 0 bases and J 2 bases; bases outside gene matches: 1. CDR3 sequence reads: CASSIDRGHTDTQYF. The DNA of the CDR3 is TGTGCCAGTAGTATAGACAGGGGGCACACAGATACGCAGTATTTT. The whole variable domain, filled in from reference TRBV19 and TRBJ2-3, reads DGGITQSPKYLFRKEGQNVTLSCEQNLNHDAMYWYRQDPGQGLRLIYYSQIVNDFQKGDIAEGYSVSREKKESFPLTVTSAQKNPTAFYLCASSIDRGHTDTQYFGPGTRLTVL.

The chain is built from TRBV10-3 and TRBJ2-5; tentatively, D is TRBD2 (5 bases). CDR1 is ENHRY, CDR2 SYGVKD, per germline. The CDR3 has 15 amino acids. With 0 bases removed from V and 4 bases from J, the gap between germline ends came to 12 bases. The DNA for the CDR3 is TGTGCCATCAGTGAGTCAGGTGGGAGCACAGAGACCCAGTACTTC. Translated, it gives CAISESGGSTETQYF.

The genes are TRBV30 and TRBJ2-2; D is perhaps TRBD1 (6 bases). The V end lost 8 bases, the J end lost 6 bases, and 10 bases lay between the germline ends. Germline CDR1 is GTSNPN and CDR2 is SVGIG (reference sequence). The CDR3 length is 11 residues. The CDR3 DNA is TGTGCCAAAAAGGGGGCCGGGGAGCTGTTTTTT. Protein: CAKKGAGELFF. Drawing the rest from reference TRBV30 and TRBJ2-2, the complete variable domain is SQTIHQWPATLVQPVGSPLSLECTVEGTSNPNLYWYRQAAGRGLQLLFYSVGIGQISSEVPQNLSASRPQDRQFILSSKKLLLSDSGFYLCAKKGAGELFFGEGSRLTVL.

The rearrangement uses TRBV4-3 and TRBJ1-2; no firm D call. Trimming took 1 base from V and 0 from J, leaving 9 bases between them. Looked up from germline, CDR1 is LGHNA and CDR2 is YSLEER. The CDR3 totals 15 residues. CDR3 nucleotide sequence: TGCGCCAGCAGCCAAGCCACAGTATCTAACTATGGCTACACCTTC. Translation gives CASSQATVSNYGYTF.

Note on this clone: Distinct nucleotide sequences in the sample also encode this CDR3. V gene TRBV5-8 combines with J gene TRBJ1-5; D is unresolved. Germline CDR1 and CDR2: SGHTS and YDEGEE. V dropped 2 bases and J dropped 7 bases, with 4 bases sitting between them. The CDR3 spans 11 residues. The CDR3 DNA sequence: TGTGCCAGCAGCTTACAACAGCCCCAGCATTTT. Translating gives CASSLQQPQHF.

The CDR3 nucleotides are TGTGCCAGCAGTTTGGGGCGGAACAATGAGCAGTTCTTC. Translated: CASSLGRNNEQFF. This chain links TRBV28 with TRBJ2-1; maybe TRBD1 (5 bases). Germline V lookup: CDR1 MDHEN, CDR2 SYDVKM. V lost 3 bases to trimming and J lost 5 bases, with 8 bases between them. The CDR3 is 13 amino acids.

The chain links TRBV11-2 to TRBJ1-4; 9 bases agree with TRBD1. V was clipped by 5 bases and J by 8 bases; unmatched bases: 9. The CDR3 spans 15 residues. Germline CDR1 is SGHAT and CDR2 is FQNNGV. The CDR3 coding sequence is TGTGCCAGCAGCCTACCGGGACAGGGCCTCGAAAAACTGTTTTTT. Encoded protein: CASSLPGQGLEKLFF.

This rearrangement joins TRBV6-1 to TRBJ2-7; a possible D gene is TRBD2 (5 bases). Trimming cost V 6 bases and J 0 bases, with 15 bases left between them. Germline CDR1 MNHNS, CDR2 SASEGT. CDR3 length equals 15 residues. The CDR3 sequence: CASRPASLGSYEQYF. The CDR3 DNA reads TGTGCCAGCAGGCCGGCTAGCTTAGGCTCCTACGAGCAGTACTTC.

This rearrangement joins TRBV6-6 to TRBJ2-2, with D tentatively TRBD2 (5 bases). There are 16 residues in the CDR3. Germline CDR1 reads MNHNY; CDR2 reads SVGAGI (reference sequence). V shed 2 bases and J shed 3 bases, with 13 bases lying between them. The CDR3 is CASSYEGGEDTGELFF. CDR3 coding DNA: TGTGCCAGCAGTTACGAGGGTGGTGAGGACACCGGGGAGCTGTTTTTT.

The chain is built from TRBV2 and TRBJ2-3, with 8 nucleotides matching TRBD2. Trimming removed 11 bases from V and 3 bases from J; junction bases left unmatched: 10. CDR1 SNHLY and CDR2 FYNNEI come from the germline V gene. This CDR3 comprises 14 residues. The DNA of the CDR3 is TGTGCCTGTTTAGCGGGATCCCGGACAGATACGCAGTATTTT. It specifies CACLAGSRTDTQYF.